This TCR beta chain was recorded in a study of cytomegalovirus exposure and HLA in healthy donors. Study findings and constraints: Common viral pathogens (according to a later analysis) appeared linked to several of the most significant clusters. Most CMV-associated TCR beta chains appeared HLA-restricted in a later analysis. Some V segments, including TRBV6-2 and TRBV6-3, were excluded as indistinguishable. Most TCRs appeared rarely, but some public TCRs recurred in many donors.

The PCR had 60 Vbeta and 13 Jbeta primers. Data came from immunoSEQ multiplex PCR; TCRdb stores just in-frame clones and leaves some out. The data contain 170,000 or so clones, 80% of them singletons. Regarding this clone: Its target is unknown.

V gave up 4 bases and J gave up 0 bases; unmatched junction bases: 4. This CDR3 is 15 amino acids long. Germline CDR1 MGHRA, CDR2 YSYEKL. The sequenced sample was PBMCs. This sequence was found in a man in his thirties or forties in good health and CMV-seropositive. The V gene is TRBV4-1, the J gene TRBJ2-5; 8 nucleotides match TRBD1. CDR3 amino acids: CASSPRTGNQETQYF. The CDR3 nucleotides read TGCGCCAGCAGCCCCCGGACAGGGAACCAAGAGACCCAGTACTTC.